This T cell receptor beta chain was identified during a study of blood T cells in healthy people across ages (dated by TCRdb to about 2015). Background for the entire study: In model experiments, roughly one uniquely barcoded TCR beta cDNA molecule per two T cells was captured by template switching. The study analyzed two additional independent replicas of 1 million unique cDNA reads from the same blood draw for two donors, one aged 18 to 29 and one aged 80 or older. The donors were divided into four age groups: young (average roughly 17 years), middle-aged (about 40), aged (roughly 66) and long-lived (about 90). The study measured age-related changes in TCR beta repertoire diversity using deep sequencing normalized with unique cDNA molecular identifiers.

Inclusive of the bounding cysteine and phenylalanine, the CDR3 is 15 residues long. Only the CDR3 region is kept as DNA, spanning 45 bases read in frame from base 1. CDR1 and CDR2 were assigned from the germline V gene as MDHEN and SYDVKM. V is cut back by 5 bases and J by 3 bases, with 8 bases in the junction unmatched. The donors were roughly 40 Caucasian individuals from Russia, aged 6 to 90 years, who were systemically healthy. Each donor gave 8 to 10 milliliters of peripheral blood, drawn into EDTA-treated Vacutainer tubes. Ficoll-Paque density-gradient centrifugation was used to isolate PBMCs, with at least 6.5 million obtained per sample. Total RNA, at least 6 micrograms per sample, was extracted from PBMCs with Trizol reagent. For every donor, an aliquot of PBMCs went through flow cytometry to measure the percentages of naive CD45RAhigh/CD27high T cells. Broad study findings and their caveats: Because profiling used bulk unsorted PBMCs, naive and antigen-experienced compartments could not be compared conclusively. As age increased, observed TCR beta diversity per million T cells dropped in a roughly linear way, and a significant reduction was already evident by age about 36. The percentage of naive T cells measured by flow cytometry correlated strongly with observed TCR beta diversity. Estimates of total diversity based on one million sequenced T cells were considered lower bounds and underestimates. Donor CMV infection status was unknown, potentially confounding age-related changes in expanded clonotypes. Compared with the aged group, the long-lived group had more naive CD4+ T cells, fewer expanded clones and increased TCR diversity, suggesting age selection.

A word on this clonotype: Its cognate antigen has yet to be identified. The input lacks base qualities; no much larger clone sits a single base away.

Preparation of the library involved 5' RACE. Sequencing relied on an Illumina HiSeq 2500. A second PCR of about 7 to 12 cycles was run with a J-beta primer mix and a sample-barcoded 5' primer. A unique molecular identifier was introduced onto each TCR beta cDNA molecule by a template-switch 5' adaptor carrying 12 random nucleotides. At least 2.5 million CDR3-containing paired-end reads were obtained from each sample. First-strand cDNA was synthesized from all RNA with the Mint cDNA synthesis kit, primed by a TRBC-specific oligonucleotide. Following uracil-DNA glycosylase treatment, all cDNA underwent a first 18-cycle PCR with the universal primers M1SS and BC2_uni_R. Per the authors' processing: Normalization of each sample was performed by random selection of 1 million high-quality reads, each carrying a distinct molecular identifier. Reads sharing molecular identifiers were discarded rather than binned into consensus sequences. MiTCR, run with a Q25 quality threshold and the strictest error-elimination algorithm, handled CDR3 identification, clonotype clustering and error correction. Lower-bound total TCR beta diversity was estimated with a nonparametric unseen species model using Euler transformation. TCRdb applied fastp at Q25 and MiXCR to the public reads, then kept only in-frame beta chains. One record per CDR3 amino acid sequence lists the most common genes and DNA. The V and J calls were not made by the authors but by TCRdb's processing. The sample includes about 800,000 distinct CDR3 sequences, with 25% observed a single time. Of the sample, 3% to 4% falls within the top ten clones.

These data are also associated with another study on T cells of mothers and their children. As that second paper reports: Donors were nine systemically healthy Caucasian individuals: three mothers and their six children. cDNA synthesis consumed the entire amount of extracted RNA, loaded at 1.5 ug RNA in each 15 ul reaction. In the second PCR, the M1S primer introduced both the sample barcodes and 2-4 random nucleotides. More than 8.5 million TCR beta CDR3 reads were obtained from each mother, and 2.5 million to 3 million reads were obtained from each child. Thymic selection shapes the output of TCR recombination in a similar way in related and unrelated pairs, and inherited differences have a minor effect. Normalized repertoire overlap in related mother-child pairs was always slightly higher than in unrelated mother-child pairs, but the difference was never significant. With a sensitivity of about 100 clones per million clonotypes, no persistent microchimeric T cell clones were detected. To look for features that set related mother-child pairs apart from unrelated individuals, the researchers ran deep NGS to compare the TCR beta repertoires of mothers and children. The mean age was roughly 44 +/- 4 years for the mothers and around 10 +/- 4 years for the children. Libraries were sequenced on Illumina HiSeq 2000 with 100+100 nt paired-end reads after adapter ligation with NEBNext reagents. To prevent cross-contamination, the mother and child libraries were prepared one month apart and sequenced in separate runs. Each donor had between roughly 450,000 and 2,100,000 distinct TCR beta clonotypes identified. Naive TCR beta clonotypes were estimated from low-frequency clonotypes matched to each donor's FACS-determined naive share, without sorting.

Source material: blood. The TCR sequence derives from a boy aged 5-17 years in good health. This sequence uses TRBV28 and TRBJ2-7, and 9 bases in between align with TRBD1. This receptor carries the CDR3 CASSRDRVIGYEQYF. The nucleotide sequence is given as TGTGCCAGCAGTCGGGACAGGGTGATTGGCTACGAGCAGTACTTC.